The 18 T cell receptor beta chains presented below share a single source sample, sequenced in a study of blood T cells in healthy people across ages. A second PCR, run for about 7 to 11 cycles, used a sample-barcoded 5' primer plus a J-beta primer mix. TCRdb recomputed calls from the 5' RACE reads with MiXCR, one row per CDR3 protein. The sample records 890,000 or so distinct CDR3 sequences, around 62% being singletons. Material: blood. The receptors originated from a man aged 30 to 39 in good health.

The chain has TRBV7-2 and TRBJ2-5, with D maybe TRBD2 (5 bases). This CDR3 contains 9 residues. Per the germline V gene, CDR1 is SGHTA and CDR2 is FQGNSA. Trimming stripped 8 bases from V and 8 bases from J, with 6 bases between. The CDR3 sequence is CASGGTQYF. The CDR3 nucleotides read TGTGCCAGCGGAGGAACCCAGTACTTC.

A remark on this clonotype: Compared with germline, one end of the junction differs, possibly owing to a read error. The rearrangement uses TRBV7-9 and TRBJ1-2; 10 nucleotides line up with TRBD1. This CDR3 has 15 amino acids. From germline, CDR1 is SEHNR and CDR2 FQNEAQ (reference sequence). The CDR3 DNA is TGTGCCAGCAGTTTAGACGCCGGGACAGGGGAAGGCTACACCTTC. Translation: CASSLDAGTGEGYTF.

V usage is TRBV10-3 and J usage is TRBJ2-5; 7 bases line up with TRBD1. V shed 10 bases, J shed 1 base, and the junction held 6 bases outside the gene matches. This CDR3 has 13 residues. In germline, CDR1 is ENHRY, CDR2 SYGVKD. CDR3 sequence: CATKQGPQETQYF. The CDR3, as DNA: TGTGCCACCAAACAGGGGCCCCAAGAGACCCAGTACTTC.

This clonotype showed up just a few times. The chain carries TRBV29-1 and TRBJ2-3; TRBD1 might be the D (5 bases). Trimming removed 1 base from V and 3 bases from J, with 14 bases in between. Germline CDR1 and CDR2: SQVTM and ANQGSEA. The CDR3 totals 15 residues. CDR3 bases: TGCAGCGTTGAAGGCGGACAAGGCCCTACAGATACGCAGTATTTT. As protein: CSVEGGQGPTDTQYF.

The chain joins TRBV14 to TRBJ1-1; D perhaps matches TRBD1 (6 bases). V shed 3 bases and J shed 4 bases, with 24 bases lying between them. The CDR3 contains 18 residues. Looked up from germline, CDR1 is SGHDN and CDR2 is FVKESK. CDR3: CASSHEYRALEWGTEAFF. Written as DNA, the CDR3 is TGTGCCAGCAGCCACGAGTACAGGGCCCTAGAGTGGGGCACTGAAGCTTTCTTT.

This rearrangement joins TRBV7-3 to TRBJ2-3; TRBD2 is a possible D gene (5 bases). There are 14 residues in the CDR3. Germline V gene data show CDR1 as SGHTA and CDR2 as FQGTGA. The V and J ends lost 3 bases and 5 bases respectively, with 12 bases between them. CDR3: CASSFSRDGDTQYF. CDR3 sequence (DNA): TGTGCCAGCAGCTTCTCTCGGGATGGAGATACGCAGTATTTT.

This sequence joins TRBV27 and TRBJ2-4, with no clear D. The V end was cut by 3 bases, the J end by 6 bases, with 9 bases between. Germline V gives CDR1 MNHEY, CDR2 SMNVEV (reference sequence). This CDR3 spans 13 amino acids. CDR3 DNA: TGTGCCAGCAGTTTTGGGCCGGTAAACATTCAGTACTTC. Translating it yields CASSFGPVNIQYF.

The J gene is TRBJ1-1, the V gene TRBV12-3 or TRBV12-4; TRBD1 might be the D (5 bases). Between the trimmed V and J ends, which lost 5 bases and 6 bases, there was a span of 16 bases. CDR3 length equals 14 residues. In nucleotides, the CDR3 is TGTGCCAGCAGTGGGGCCACAGGCGCTCCTGAAGCTTTCTTT. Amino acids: CASSGATGAPEAFF.

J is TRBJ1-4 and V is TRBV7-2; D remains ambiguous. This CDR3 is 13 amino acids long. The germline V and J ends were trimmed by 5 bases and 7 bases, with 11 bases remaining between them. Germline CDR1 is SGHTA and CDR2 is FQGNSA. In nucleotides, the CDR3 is TGTGCCAGCAGCCCCCTTCGGGGTGAAAAACTGTTTTTT. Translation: CASSPLRGEKLFF.

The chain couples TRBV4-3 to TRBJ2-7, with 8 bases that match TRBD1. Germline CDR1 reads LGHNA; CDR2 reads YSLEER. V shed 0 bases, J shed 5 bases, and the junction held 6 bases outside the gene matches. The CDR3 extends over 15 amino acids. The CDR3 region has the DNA TGCGCCAGCAGCCAAGATGTTACAGGGGGAGACGAGCAGTACTTC. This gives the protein CASSQDVTGGDEQYF.

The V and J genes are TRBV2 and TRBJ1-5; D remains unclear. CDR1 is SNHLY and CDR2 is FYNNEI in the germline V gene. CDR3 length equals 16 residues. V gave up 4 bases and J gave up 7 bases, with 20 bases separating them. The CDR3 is CASSGSGRRAGQPQHF. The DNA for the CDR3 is TGTGCCAGCAGTGGTTCAGGACGTAGGGCTGGGCAGCCCCAGCATTTT. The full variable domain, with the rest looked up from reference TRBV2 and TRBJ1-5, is EPEVTQTPSHQVTQMGQEVILRCVPISNHLYFYWYRQILGQKVEFLVSFYNNEISEKSEIFDDQFSVERPDGSNFTLKIRSTKLEDSAMYFCASSGSGRRAGQPQHFGDGTRLSIL.

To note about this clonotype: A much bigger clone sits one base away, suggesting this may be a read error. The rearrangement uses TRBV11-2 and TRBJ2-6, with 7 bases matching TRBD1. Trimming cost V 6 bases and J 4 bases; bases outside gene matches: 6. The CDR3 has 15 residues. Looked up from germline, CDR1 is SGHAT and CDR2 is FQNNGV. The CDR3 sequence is CASRTGQFGANVLTF. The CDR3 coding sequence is TGTGCCAGCAGGACGGGACAGTTCGGGGCCAACGTCCTGACTTTC.

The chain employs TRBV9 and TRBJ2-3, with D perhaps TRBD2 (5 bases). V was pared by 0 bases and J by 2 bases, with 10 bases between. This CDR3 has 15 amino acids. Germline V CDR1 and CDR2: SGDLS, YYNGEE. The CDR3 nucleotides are TGTGCCAGCAGCGTAGTTTCGGGGTACACAGATACGCAGTATTTT. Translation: CASSVVSGYTDTQYF.

The DNA of the CDR3 is TGCAGCGTTGAGGATCACACGGAGGGTTACGAGCAGTACTTC. It encodes CSVEDHTEGYEQYF. This chain connects TRBV29-1 to TRBJ2-5; TRBD2 might be the D (6 bases). TRBJ2-7 matches the DNA end more closely, so the J call is doubtful. This CDR3 region has 14 residues. Germline loops: CDR1 SQVTM, CDR2 ANQGSEA.

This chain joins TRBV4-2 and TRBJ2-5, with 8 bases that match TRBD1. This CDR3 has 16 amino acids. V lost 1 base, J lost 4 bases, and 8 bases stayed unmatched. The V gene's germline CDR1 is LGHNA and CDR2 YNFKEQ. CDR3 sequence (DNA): TGTGCCAGCAGCCAAGGACAGGGGATTAGGGTAGAGACCCAGTACTTC. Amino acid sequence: CASSQGQGIRVETQYF.

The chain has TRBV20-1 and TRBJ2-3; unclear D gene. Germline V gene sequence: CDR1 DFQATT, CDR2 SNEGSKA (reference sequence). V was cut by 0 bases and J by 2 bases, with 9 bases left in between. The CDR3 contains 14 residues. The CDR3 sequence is CSAREGGPTDTQYF. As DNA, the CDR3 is TGCAGTGCTAGAGAGGGCGGTCCCACAGATACGCAGTATTTT.

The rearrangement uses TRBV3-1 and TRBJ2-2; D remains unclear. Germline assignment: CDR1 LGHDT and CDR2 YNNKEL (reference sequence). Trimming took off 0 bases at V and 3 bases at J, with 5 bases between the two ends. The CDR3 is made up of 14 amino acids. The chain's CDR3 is CASSQEPDTGELFF. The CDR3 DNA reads TGTGCCAGCAGCCAAGAGCCGGACACCGGGGAGCTGTTTTTT.

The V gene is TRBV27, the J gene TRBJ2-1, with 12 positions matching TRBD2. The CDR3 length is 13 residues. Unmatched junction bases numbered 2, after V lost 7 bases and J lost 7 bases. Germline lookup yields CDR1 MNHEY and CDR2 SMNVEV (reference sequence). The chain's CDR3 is CASKLAGGNEQFF. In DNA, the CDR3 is TGTGCCAGCAAGCTAGCGGGAGGGAATGAGCAGTTCTTC.